This paragraph reports one T cell receptor beta chain. Its antigen is not known. Germline V lookup: CDR1 MGHRA, CDR2 YSYEKL. V lost 2 bases and J lost 2; bases outside the gene matches: 0. The CDR3 spans 14 residues. The RNA input was about 0.5 to 1 ug, and it was reverse transcribed with random hexamers. Amplification of TCR beta CDR3 across 54 Vbeta and 13 Jbeta was performed with immunoSEQ multiplex PCR. TCRdb ran MiXCR on the immunoSEQ multiplex PCR reads and lists one entry per CDR3 protein. The sample has around 170,000 distinct CDR3 sequences; around 93% are singletons. These data come from a study of CD8 T cells in Susac syndrome. Study-wide points: The study acknowledged a relatively small number of individuals in its TCR sequencing and HLA analysis.

The chain has TRBV4-1 and TRBJ2-7; 10 bases are a match to TRBD2. The source material was CD8+ T cells from PBMCs. This TCR was recovered from a human donor with Susac syndrome. As DNA, the CDR3 is TGCGCCAGCAGCCAACTAGCGGGAGCCTACGAGCAGTACTTC. It yields the protein CASSQLAGAYEQYF.